This T cell receptor (beta chain) was identified in a study of CD8+CD57+ T cells in acquired aplastic anemia. About the study: The mean DNA yield obtained from sorted CD4+ and CD8+ cells came to approximately 3.2 ug.

Study outcomes and limitations: Patients and controls shared 25 to 30 CD8+ CDR3 sequences.

Profiles of TCR beta VDJ and CDR3 were generated from a genomic DNA template. MiXCR, applied by TCRdb to the reads, yields one record per CDR3 protein. The table shows some 150,000 distinct CDR3 sequences, with around 50% occurring only once. The germline V gene encodes CDR1 SNHLY and CDR2 FYNNEI. This CDR3 has 15 residues. V lost 6 bases and J lost 7; bases outside the gene matches: 11. This clonotype was counted many times. Its antigen is unknown. The authors sequenced patients whose flow cytometry had shown CD8+CD57+ cell expansion. All patients had severe acquired aplastic anemia. Patients had received no therapy at the time of blood sampling.

The TCR originated in a human donor with aplastic anemia. This sequence joins TRBV2 and TRBJ2-1; 8 bases are a match to TRBD1. The sequencing input was sorted CD4+, CD8+, or CD8+CD57+ T cells (not recorded which) from PBMCs. The chain's CDR3 is CASSLGGTGPNEQFF. CDR3 nucleotide sequence: TGTGCCAGCAGCTTAGGGGGGACAGGTCCTAATGAGCAGTTCTTC.